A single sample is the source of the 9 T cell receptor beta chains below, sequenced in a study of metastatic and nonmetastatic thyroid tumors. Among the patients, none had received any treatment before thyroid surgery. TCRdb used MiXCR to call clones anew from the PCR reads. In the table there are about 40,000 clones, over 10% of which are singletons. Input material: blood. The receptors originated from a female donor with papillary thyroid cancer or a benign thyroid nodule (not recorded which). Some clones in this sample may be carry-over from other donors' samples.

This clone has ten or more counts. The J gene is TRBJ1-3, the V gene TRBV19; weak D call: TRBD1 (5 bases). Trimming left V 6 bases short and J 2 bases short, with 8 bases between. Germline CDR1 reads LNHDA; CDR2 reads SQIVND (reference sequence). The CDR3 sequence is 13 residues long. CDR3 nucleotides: TGTGCCAGTAGCGGGACCGCTGGAAACACCATATATTTT. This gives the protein CASSGTAGNTIYF.

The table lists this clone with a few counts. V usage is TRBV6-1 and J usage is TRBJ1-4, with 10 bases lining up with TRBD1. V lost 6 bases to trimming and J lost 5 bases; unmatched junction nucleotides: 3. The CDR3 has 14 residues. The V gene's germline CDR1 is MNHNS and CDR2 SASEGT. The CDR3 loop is CASRSTGGNEKLFF. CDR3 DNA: TGTGCCAGCAGATCGACAGGGGGCAATGAAAAACTGTTTTTT.

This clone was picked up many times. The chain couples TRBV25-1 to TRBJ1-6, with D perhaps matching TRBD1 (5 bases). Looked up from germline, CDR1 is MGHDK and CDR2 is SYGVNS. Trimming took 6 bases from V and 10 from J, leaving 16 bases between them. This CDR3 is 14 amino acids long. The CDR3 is CASRGGGGSSPLHF. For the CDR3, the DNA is TGTGCCAGCAGGGGGGGGGGAGGGAGCTCACCCCTCCACTTT.

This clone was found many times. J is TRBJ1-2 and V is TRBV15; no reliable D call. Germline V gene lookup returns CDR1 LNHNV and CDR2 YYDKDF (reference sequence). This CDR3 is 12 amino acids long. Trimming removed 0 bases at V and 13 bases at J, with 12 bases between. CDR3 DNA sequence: TGTGCCACCAGCAGAGACACTAGGGTGGGCACCTTC. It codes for CATSRDTRVGTF.

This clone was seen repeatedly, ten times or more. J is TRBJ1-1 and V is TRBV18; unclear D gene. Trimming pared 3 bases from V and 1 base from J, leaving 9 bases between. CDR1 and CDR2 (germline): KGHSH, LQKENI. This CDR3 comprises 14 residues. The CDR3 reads CASSPNSQNTEAFF. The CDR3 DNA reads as TGTGCCAGCTCACCCAACTCTCAGAACACTGAAGCTTTCTTT.

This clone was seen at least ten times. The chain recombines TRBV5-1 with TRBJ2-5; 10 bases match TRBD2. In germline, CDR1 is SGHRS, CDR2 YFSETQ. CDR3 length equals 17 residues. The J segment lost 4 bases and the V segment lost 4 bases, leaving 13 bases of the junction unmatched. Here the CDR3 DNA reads TGCGCCAGCAGCACCGGACAGAGACTAGCGGGTGTAGAGACCCAGTACTTC. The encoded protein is CASSTGQRLAGVETQYF.

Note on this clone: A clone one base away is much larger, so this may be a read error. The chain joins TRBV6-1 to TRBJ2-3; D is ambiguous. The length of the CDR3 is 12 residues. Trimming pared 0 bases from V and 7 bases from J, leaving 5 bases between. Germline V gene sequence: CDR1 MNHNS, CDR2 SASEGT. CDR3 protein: CASSEAQYTQYF. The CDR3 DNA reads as TGTGCCAGCAGTGAAGCGCAGTATACGCAGTATTTT.

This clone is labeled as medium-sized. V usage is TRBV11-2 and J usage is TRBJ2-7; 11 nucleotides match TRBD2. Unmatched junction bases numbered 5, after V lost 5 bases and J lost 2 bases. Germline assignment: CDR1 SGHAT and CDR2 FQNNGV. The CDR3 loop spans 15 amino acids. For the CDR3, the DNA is TGTGCCAGCAGCGCTACTAGCGGGGGCCCCTACGAGCAGTACTTC. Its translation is CASSATSGGPYEQYF. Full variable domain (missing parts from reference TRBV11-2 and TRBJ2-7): EAGVAQSPRYKIIEKRQSVAFWCNPISGHATLYWYQQILGQGPKLLIQFQNNGVVDDSQLPKDRFSAERLKGVDSTLKIQPAKLEDSAVYLCASSATSGGPYEQYFGPGTRLTVT.

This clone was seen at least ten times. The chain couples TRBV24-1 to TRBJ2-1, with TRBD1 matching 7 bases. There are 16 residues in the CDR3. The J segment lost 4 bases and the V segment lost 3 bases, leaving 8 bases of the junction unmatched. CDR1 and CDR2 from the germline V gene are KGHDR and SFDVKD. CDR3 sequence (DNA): TGTGCCACCAGTGATCCGTCGGGACAGCTATACAATGAGCAGTTCTTC. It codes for CATSDPSGQLYNEQFF.